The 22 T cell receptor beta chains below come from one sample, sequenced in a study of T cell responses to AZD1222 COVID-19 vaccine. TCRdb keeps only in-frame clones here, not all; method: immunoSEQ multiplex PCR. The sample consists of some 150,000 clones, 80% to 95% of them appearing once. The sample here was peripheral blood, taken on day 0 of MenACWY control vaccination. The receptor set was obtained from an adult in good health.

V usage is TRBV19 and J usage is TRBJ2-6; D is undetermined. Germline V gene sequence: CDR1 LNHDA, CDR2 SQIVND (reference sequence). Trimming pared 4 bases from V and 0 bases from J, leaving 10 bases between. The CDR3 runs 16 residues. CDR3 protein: CASSKFPSSGANVLTF. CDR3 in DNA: TGTGCCAGTAGTAAGTTCCCCAGCTCTGGGGCCAACGTCCTGACTTTC.

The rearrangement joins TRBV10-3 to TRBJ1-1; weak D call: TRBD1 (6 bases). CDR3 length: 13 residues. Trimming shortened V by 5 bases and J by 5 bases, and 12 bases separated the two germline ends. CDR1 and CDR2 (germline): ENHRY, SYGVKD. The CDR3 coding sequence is TGTGCCATCAGTACAGGGAGAGAAACTGAAGCTTTCTTT. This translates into CAISTGRETEAFF.

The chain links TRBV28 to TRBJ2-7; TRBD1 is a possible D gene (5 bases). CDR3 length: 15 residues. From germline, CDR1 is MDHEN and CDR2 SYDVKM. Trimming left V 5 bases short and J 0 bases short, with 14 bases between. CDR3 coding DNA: TGTGCCAGCAGTCCCCTGGGGCGGAGCTCCTACGAGCAGTACTTC. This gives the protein CASSPLGRSSYEQYF.

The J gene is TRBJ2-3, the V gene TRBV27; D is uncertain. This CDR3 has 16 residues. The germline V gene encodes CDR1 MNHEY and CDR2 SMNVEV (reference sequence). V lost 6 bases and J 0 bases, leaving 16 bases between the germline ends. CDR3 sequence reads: CASRHEQALSTDTQYF. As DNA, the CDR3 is TGTGCCAGCAGACATGAGCAAGCCCTTAGCACAGATACGCAGTATTTT.

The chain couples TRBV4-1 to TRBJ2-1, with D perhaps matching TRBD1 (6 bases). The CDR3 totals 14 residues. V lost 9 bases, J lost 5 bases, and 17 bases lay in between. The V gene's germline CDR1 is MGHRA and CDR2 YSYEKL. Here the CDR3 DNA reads TGCGCCAGTAGGGGCAGGGGATTCCACAATGAGCAGTTCTTC. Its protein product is CASRGRGFHNEQFF.

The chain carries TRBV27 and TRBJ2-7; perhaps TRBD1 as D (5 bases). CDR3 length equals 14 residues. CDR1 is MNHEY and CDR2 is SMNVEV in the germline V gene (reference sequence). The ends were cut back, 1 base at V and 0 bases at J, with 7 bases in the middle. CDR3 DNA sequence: TGTGCCAGCAGTTTATGGGGCAGCTCCTACGAGCAGTACTTC. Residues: CASSLWGSSYEQYF.

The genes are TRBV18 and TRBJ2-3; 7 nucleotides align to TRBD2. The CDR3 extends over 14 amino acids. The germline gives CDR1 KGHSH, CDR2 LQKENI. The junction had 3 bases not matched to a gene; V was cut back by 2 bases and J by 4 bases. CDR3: CASSPFSGPDTQYF. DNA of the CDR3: TGTGCCAGCTCACCATTTAGCGGGCCAGATACGCAGTATTTT.

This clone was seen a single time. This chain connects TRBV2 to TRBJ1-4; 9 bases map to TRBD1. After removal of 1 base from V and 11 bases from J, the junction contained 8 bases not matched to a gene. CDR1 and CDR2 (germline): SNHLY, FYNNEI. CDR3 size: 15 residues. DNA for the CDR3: TGTGCCAGCAGTGAAGGGGGACAGGGTCGCGGGAAACTGTTTTTT. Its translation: CASSEGGQGRGKLFF.

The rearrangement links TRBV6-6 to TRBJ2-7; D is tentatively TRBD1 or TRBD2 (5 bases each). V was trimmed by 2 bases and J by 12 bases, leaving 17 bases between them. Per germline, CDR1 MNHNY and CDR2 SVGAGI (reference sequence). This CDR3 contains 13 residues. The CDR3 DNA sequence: TGTGCCAGCAGTTACCAAAGGGACCTGGGTCGGTACTTC. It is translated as CASSYQRDLGRYF.

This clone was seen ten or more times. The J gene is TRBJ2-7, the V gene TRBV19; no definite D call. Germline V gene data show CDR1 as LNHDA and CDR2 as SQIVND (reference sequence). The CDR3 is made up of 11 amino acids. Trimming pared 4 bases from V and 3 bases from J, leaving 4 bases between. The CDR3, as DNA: TGTGCCAGTAGTACGGGCTACGAGCAGTACTTC. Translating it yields CASSTGYEQYF.

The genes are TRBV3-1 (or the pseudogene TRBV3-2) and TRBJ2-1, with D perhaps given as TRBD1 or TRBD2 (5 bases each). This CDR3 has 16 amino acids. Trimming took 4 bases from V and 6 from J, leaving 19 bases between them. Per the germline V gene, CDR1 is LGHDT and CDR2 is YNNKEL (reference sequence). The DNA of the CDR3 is TGTGCCAGCAGCCCCCTTGGGCAGGGAGTGCCCAATGAGCAGTTCTTC. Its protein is CASSPLGQGVPNEQFF.

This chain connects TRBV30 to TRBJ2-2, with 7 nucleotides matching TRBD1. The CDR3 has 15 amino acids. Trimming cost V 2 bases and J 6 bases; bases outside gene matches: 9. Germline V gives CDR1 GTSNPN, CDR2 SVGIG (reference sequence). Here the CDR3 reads CAWSNRGISAGELFF. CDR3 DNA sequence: TGTGCCTGGAGTAACAGGGGAATCTCGGCCGGGGAGCTGTTTTTT.

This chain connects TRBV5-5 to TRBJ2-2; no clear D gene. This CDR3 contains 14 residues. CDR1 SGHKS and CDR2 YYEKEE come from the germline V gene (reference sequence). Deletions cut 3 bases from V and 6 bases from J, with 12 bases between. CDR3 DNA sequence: TGTGCCAGCAGCTACGACCTGAAGGCCGGGGAGCTGTTTTTT. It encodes CASSYDLKAGELFF.

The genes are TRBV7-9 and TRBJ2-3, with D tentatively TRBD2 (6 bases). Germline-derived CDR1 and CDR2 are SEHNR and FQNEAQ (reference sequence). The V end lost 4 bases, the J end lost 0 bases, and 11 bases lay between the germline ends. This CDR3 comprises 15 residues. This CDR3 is CASSWGGTSTDTQYF. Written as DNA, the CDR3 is TGTGCCAGCAGCTGGGGCGGGACTAGCACAGATACGCAGTATTTT.

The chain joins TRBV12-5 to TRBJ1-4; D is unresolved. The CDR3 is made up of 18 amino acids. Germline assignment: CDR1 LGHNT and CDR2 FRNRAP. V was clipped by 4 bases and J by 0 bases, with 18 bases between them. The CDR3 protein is CASGSLLGRTTTNEKLFF. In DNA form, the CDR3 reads TGTGCTAGTGGTTCCCTCTTAGGACGGACCACAACTAATGAAAAACTGTTTTTT.

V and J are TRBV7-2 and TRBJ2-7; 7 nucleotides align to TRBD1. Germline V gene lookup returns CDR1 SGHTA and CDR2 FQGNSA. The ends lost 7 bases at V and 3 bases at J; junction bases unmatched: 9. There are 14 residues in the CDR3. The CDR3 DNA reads TGTGCCAGCACCGAGACAGGGCTTAGCTACGAGCAGTACTTC. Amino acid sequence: CASTETGLSYEQYF.

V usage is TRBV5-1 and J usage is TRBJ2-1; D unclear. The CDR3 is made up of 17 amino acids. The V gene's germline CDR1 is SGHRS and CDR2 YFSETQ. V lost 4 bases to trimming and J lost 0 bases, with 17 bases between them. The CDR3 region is CASSIDARISSYNEQFF. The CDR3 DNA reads TGCGCCAGCAGCATTGACGCACGGATTAGCTCCTACAATGAGCAGTTCTTC.

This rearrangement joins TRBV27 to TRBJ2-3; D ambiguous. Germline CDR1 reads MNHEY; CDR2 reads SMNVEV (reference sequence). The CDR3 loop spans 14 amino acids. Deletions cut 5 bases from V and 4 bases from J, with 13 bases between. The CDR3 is CASSDLSPPDTQYF. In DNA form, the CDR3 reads TGTGCCAGCAGTGACCTTTCGCCGCCAGATACGCAGTATTTT.

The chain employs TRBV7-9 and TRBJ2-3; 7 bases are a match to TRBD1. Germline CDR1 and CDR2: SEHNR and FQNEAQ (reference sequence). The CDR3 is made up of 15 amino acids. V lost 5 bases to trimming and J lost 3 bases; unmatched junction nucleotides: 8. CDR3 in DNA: TGTGCCAGCAGCCCAATGGGCAGGGGGACAGATACGCAGTATTTT. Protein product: CASSPMGRGTDTQYF.

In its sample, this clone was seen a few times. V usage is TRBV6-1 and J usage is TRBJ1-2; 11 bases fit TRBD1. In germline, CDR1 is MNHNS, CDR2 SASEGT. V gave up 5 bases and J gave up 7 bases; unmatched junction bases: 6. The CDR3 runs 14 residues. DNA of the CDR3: TGTGCCAGCAGTCCGGGACAGGGGGACGGTGGCTACACCTTC. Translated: CASSPGQGDGGYTF.

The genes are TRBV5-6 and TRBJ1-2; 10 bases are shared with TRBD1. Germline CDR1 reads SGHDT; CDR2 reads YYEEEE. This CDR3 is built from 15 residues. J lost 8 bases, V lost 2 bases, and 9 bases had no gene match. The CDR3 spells CASSFDRGRSSGYTF. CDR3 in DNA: TGTGCCAGCAGCTTTGACAGGGGGCGTTCTTCGGGCTACACCTTC.

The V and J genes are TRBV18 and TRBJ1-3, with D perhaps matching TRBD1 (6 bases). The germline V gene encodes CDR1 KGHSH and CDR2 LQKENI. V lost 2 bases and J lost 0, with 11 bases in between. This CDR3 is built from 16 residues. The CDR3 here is CASSPRTDSSGNTIYF. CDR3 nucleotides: TGTGCCAGCTCACCAAGGACGGACAGCTCTGGAAACACCATATATTTT.